Following are 3 T cell receptor beta chains from one sample sequenced in a study of T cell changes during pregnancy in multiple sclerosis. The table came from immunoSEQ multiplex PCR; TCRdb's copy has only in-frame clones and leaves some out. The data show roughly 42,000 clones, 90% seen once. The specimen comprised CD8+ T cells from peripheral blood mononuclear cells, sampled in the third trimester of pregnancy. The source of these receptors is a female donor with multiple sclerosis, enrolled in a pregnancy study.

The V call is TRBV2, the J call TRBJ2-2; D perhaps matches TRBD1 (5 bases). The germline CDR1 and CDR2 sequences are SNHLY and FYNNEI. The ends were cut back, 5 bases at V and 0 bases at J, with 16 bases in the middle. The CDR3 consists of 17 residues. CDR3 region: CASSSPRQTPNTGELFF. The CDR3 DNA reads as TGTGCCAGCAGTTCCCCTCGACAGACTCCGAACACCGGGGAGCTGTTTTTT. The variable domain in full, completed from reference TRBV2 and TRBJ2-2, reads EPEVTQTPSHQVTQMGQEVILRCVPISNHLYFYWYRQILGQKVEFLVSFYNNEISEKSEIFDDQFSVERPDGSNFTLKIRSTKLEDSAMYFCASSSPRQTPNTGELFFGEGSRLTVL.

This clone was detected a few times. This chain uses TRBV10-3 with TRBJ1-1, with D unresolved. CDR1 is ENHRY, CDR2 SYGVKD, per germline. V dropped 7 bases and J dropped 8 bases, with 11 bases sitting between them. The CDR3 loop spans 11 amino acids. The CDR3: CAIKGDGEAFF. The CDR3 nucleotides read TGTGCCATCAAGGGAGACGGAGAAGCTTTCTTT.

This rearrangement joins TRBV5-6 to TRBJ1-1, with 8 positions matching TRBD1. After removal of 10 bases from V and 4 bases from J, the junction contained 27 bases not matched to a gene. Germline lookup yields CDR1 SGHDT and CDR2 YYEEEE. CDR3 length equals 19 residues. The CDR3 DNA is TGTGCCTCATTTCCCCTGGGGCAGGGGGCATCAGTGACACTCACTGAAGCTTTCTTT. It encodes CASFPLGQGASVTLTEAFF. Full variable domain (remainder filled in from reference TRBV5-6 and TRBJ1-1): DAGVTQSPTHLIKTRGQQVTLRCSPKSGHDTVSWYQQALGQGPQFIFQYYEEEERQRGNFPDRFSGHQFPNYSSELNVNALLLGDSALYLCASFPLGQGASVTLTEAFFGQGTRLTVV.